This T cell receptor (beta chain) is from a study of T-cell memory formation after mild COVID-19. The sample holds a few counts of this clonotype. V was trimmed by 1 base and J by 6 bases, leaving 13 bases between them. Germline assignment: CDR1 MNHEY and CDR2 SVGAGI. The length of the CDR3 is 14 residues. One entry per CDR3 protein results from TCRdb running MiXCR on the 5' RACE reads. Of fewer than 600,000 distinct CDR3 sequences listed, less than 25% are singletons. The rearrangement joins TRBV6-5 to TRBJ2-7, with D perhaps matching TRBD1 (5 bases). Sequenced sample: PBMCs or a T cell subset sorted from them (not recorded which). The receptor was derived from an adult woman who had mild COVID-19 (a few samples of this study predate the infection). Cell type and time point are not known. Written as DNA, the CDR3 is TGTGCCAGCAGTTACTGGGGCCAGGTTGGCGAGCAGTACTTC. It specifies CASSYWGQVGEQYF.